Presented here are 3 T cell receptor beta chains from one specimen sequenced in a study of blood T cell repertoires in COVID-19. The table came from immunoSEQ multiplex PCR; TCRdb's copy has only in-frame clones and leaves some out. The data contain approximately 65,000 clones, approximately 80% of them singletons. The sequencing sample was made of peripheral blood. The receptors originated from a human donor in a cohort sampled during active COVID-19.

This chain links TRBV5-5 with TRBJ2-7; maybe TRBD1 (6 bases). This CDR3 has 15 amino acids. V lost 3 bases and J 4 bases, leaving 17 bases between the germline ends. From germline, CDR1 is SGHKS and CDR2 YYEKEE (reference sequence). CDR3 nucleotide sequence: TGTGCCAGCAGCTATCAACAGGGTCCCGGGTACGAGCAGTACTTC. This sequence encodes CASSYQQGPGYEQYF. Full variable domain (remainder filled in from reference TRBV5-5 and TRBJ2-7): DAGVTQSPTHLIKTRGQQVTLRCSPISGHKSVSWYQQVLGQGPQFIFQYYEKEERGRGNFPDRFSARQFPNYSSELNVNALLLGDSALYLCASSYQQGPGYEQYFGPGTRLTVT.

This chain links TRBV7-2 with TRBJ1-6, with no clear D. The CDR3 is 12 amino acids. Germline CDR1 and CDR2: SGHTA and FQGNSA. Trimming pared 5 bases from V and 10 bases from J, leaving 9 bases between. The CDR3 sequence is CASSRIGSPLHF. DNA for the CDR3: TGTGCCAGCAGCCGAATCGGGTCACCCCTCCACTTT.

The chain recombines TRBV7-9 with TRBJ1-5; D is undetermined. Germline CDR1 reads SEHNR; CDR2 reads FQNEAQ (reference sequence). CDR3 size: 15 residues. V dropped 0 bases and J dropped 2 bases, with 8 bases sitting between them. The CDR3 coding sequence is TGTGCCAGCAGCTTAGCCGGCGGTGGCAATCAGCCCCAGCATTTT. As protein: CASSLAGGGNQPQHF.